The sequence of this TCR beta chain was determined in a study of T cells after yellow fever vaccination. Study-wide results and limits: Most primary-vaccination clones reappeared after the booster (about 95% CD4, 88% CD8). Just a small share of clonotypes turned up in the CD4 compartment as well as the CD8 compartment. Researchers cautioned that FACS-sorted repertoires could harbor abundant clonotypes contaminating from the bulk population.

Remarks on this clonotype: Its antigen remains unidentified.

Trimming shortened V by 0 bases and J by 2 bases, and 11 bases separated the two germline ends. The germline CDR1 and CDR2 sequences are DFQATT and SNEGSKA (reference sequence). This CDR3 is built from 14 residues. Template switching by 5'RACE produced TCR cDNA, adding a universal primer site and UMIs. MiXCR, run by TCRdb on the 5' RACE reads, gives a single entry per CDR3 protein. Of 120,000 to 150,000 distinct CDR3 sequences listed, around 7.7% were seen once; the top ten hold roughly 0.77%. This receptor was identified in a man aged 25 to 45 who received the YFV17D yellow fever vaccine. The chain recombines TRBV20-1 with TRBJ2-7; possible D gene TRBD2, 6 bases. The source material was CD4+ T cells sorted from PBMCs, sampled 5 days after the yellow fever booster vaccination. The CDR3 spells CSARDRASAYEQYF. The DNA for the CDR3 is TGCAGTGCTAGAGATAGGGCTAGCGCCTACGAGCAGTACTTC.